This is a list of T cell receptor beta chains from one sample in a study of technical replicates of blood from several donors. TCRdb keeps only in-frame clones here, not all; method: immunoSEQ multiplex PCR. The data show roughly 97,000 clones, with 95% to 96% seen just once and about 0.35% held by the top ten. The source material was T cells isolated from PBMCs. The receptors come from a human donor in good health. The CDR3 runs from the conserved cysteine through the conserved F or W. Each record gives: clone size, J gene, D gene, V gene, CDR3 DNA, CDR3 protein. D genes are given only for firm matches. Expanded clones get a size class; other rows say once, few or many, or leave the size out.

>-|TRBJ1-1|-|TRBV9
TGTGCCAGCAGCGTAGCTCGGGACGGGGGAGGAGCTTTCTTT
CASSVARDGGGAFF
>-|TRBJ2-1|TRBD2|TRBV25-1
TGTGCCAGCAGTACTGGGACTAGCGGGAGTCATGAGCAGTTCTTC
CASSTGTSGSHEQFF
>-|TRBJ1-4|-|TRBV27
TGTGCCAGCAGCCTAATTGGACTAGCAACTAATGAAAAACTGTTTTTT
CASSLIGLATNEKLFF
>-|TRBJ2-3|TRBD2|TRBV5-4
TGTGCCAGCAGCTTGCAGCGGGACCTCACAGATACGCAGTATTTT
CASSLQRDLTDTQYF
>-|TRBJ2-5|-|TRBV5-6
TGTGCCAGCAGCTCGGGAGAGACCCAGTACTTC
CASSSGETQYF
>-|TRBJ2-7|TRBD1|TRBV6-1
TGTGCCAGCAGTGAGACAGGGAACAGCTACGAGCAGTACTTC
CASSETGNSYEQYF
>-|TRBJ1-5|TRBD1|TRBV15
TGTGCCACCAGCAGAGAACAGGGGGTAGGCCAGCCCCAGCATTTT
CATSREQGVGQPQHF
>-|TRBJ2-1|TRBD1|TRBV19
TGTGCCAGTAGTCTGGGGACAGGGGGGGATGAGCAGTTCTTC
CASSLGTGGDEQFF
>once|TRBJ2-3|TRBD1|TRBV5-1
TGCGCCAGCAGCCGACAGGGGGGGGGAGATACGCAGTATTTT
CASSRQGGGDTQYF
>-|TRBJ1-4|TRBD1|TRBV9
TGTGCCAGCAGAGAGGACAGGGGAGATGAAAAACTGTTTTTT
CASREDRGDEKLFF
>-|TRBJ2-1|-|TRBV14
TGTGCCAGCAGCCAAGGACGGGGACTTACCTCTAGGAATGAGCAGTTCTTC
CASSQGRGLTSRNEQFF
>-|TRBJ1-1|-|TRBV4-2
TGTGCCAGCAGCAGCTCCGGGAACACTGAAGCTTTCTTT
CASSSSGNTEAFF
>-|TRBJ2-1|-|TRBV4-3
TGCGCCAGCAGCCGAGGATCCCGTTACAATGAGCAGTTCTTC
CASSRGSRYNEQFF
>-|TRBJ2-1|TRBD2|TRBV6-1
TGTGCCAGCAGTGAGCCCGGGACTAGCGGGAGGCCCTACAATGAGCAGTTCTTC
CASSEPGTSGRPYNEQFF
>-|TRBJ2-4|-|TRBV28
TGTGCCAGCAGTCTTGGGGGCGGGGAGGGAAACATTCAGTACTTC
CASSLGGGEGNIQYF
>-|TRBJ1-5|-|TRBV6-6
TGTGCCAGCAGTTCCAGGGTAAGCAATCAGCCCCAGCATTTT
CASSSRVSNQPQHF
>-|TRBJ2-7|-|TRBV6-5
TGTGCCAGCAGTTCCTTGGCGGCCCAAGGGGCCTACGAGCAGTACTTC
CASSSLAAQGAYEQYF
>-|TRBJ2-3|-|TRBV6-5
TGTGCCAGCCCTAAGCCCTTAGCGGGCACAGATACGCAGTATTTT
CASPKPLAGTDTQYF
>-|TRBJ1-2|TRBD1|TRBV7-2
TGTGCCAGCAGCTTACTGACTTGGGACAGGTCCTTCTATGGCTACACCTTC
CASSLLTWDRSFYGYTF
>-|TRBJ1-2|-|TRBV9
TGTGCCAGCAGCGTAGGGGGCGGGGGCTATGGCTACACCTTC
CASSVGGGGYGYTF
>-|TRBJ1-1|TRBD1|TRBV9
TGTGCCAGCAGCCCGGGGACAGGGCGCACTGAAGCTTTCTTT
CASSPGTGRTEAFF
>-|TRBJ1-1|-|TRBV28
TGTGCCAGCAAACAACAGGGAGGGCGAACTGAAGCTTTCTTT
CASKQQGGRTEAFF
>once|TRBJ2-7|TRBD2|TRBV19
TGTGCCTCAGGGACTAGCGGCTTCTACGAGCAGTACTTC
CASGTSGFYEQYF
>-|TRBJ2-1|-|TRBV29-1
TGCAGCGTTACTAGAAGCTCGGAGCAGTTCTTC
CSVTRSSEQFF
>-|TRBJ2-7|-|TRBV2
TGTGCCAGCAGGACTATCTACGAGCAGTACTTC
CASRTIYEQYF
>-|TRBJ2-2|TRBD2|TRBV11-3
TGTGCCAGCAGCCCCAAGGGAGGGGCCGGGGAGCTGTTTTTT
CASSPKGGAGELFF